This TCR beta chain derives from a study of T-cell memory formation after mild COVID-19. The overall study: Largely, the TCR clusters proved donor specific. Study-wide results and limits: Later expanders leaned CD4+, whereas day 15 to 85 contracting clones were balanced CD4/CD8. The study found contracting CD4+ clones mainly in CM and EM and contracting CD8+ clones in EMRA.

There are a few counts of this clonotype. The antigen remains unidentified. Germline CDR1 reads MGHRA; CDR2 reads YSYEKL. The CDR3 extends over 13 amino acids. The V end was cut by 4 bases, the J end by 7 bases, with 10 bases between. TCRdb fed the 5' RACE reads into MiXCR, producing one record per CDR3 protein. The sample has 70,000 to 100,000 distinct CDR3 sequences; more than 13% are singletons. The sequencing sample was made of PBMCs or a T cell subset sorted from them (not recorded which). This chain uses TRBV4-1 with TRBJ2-2, with D possibly being TRBD1 or TRBD2 (5 bases each). The receptor was isolated from a young man who had mild COVID-19 (a few samples of this study predate the infection). Cell type and time point are not known. Written as DNA, the CDR3 is TGCGCCAGCAGCCCCGGGACGGGCGGGGAGCTGTTTTTT. Its translation is CASSPGTGGELFF.